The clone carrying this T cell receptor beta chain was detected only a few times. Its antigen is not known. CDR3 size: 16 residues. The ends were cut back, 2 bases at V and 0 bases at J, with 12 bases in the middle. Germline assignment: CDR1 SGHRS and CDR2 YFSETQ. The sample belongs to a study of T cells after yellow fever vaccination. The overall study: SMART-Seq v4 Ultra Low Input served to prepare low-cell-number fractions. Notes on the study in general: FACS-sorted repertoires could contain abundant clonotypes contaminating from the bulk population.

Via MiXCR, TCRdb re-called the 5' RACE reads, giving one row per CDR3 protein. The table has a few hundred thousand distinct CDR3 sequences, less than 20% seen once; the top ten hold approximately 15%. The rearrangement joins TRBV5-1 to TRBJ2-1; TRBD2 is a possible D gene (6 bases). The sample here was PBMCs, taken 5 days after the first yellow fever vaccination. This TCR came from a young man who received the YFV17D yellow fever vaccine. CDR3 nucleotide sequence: TGCGCCAGCAGCTTAACGGTGGGGGGCTCCTACAATGAGCAGTTCTTC. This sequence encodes CASSLTVGGSYNEQFF.